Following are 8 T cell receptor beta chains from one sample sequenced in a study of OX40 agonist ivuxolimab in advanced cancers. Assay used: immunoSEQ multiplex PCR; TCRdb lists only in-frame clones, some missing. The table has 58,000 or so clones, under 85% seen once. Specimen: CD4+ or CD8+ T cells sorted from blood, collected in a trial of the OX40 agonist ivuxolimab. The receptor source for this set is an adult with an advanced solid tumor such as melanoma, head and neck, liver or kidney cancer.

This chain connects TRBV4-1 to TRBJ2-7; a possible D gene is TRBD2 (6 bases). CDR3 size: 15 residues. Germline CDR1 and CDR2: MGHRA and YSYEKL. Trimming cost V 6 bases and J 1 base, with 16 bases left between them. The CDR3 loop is CASSLNRDLSYEQYF. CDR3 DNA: TGCGCCAGCAGTCTAAATCGGGACTTATCCTACGAGCAGTACTTC.

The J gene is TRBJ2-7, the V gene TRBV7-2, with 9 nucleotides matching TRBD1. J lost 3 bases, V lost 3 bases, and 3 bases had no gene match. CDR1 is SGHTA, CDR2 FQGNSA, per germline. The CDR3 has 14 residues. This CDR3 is CASSLTGGYYEQYF. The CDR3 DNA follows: TGTGCCAGCAGCTTGACAGGGGGATACTACGAGCAGTACTTC.

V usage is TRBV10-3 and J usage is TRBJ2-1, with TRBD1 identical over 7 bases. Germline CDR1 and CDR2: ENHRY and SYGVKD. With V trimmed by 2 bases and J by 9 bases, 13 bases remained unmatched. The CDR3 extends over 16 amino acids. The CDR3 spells CAISELGDSALVEQFF. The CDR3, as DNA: TGTGCCATCAGTGAGCTGGGGGACAGTGCACTTGTTGAGCAGTTCTTC.

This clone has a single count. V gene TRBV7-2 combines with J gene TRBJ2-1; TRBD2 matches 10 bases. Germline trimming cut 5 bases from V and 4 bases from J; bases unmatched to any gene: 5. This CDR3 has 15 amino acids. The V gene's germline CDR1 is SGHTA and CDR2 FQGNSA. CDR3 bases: TGTGCCAGCAGCAAATTAGCGGGGGGTTACAATGAGCAGTTCTTC. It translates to CASSKLAGGYNEQFF.

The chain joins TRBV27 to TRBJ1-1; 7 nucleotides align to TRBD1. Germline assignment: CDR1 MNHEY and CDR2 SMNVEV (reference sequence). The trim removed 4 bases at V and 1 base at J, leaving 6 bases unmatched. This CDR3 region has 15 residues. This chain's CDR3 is CASSSPGGPNTEAFF. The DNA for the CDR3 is TGTGCCAGCAGTTCTCCAGGGGGGCCGAACACTGAAGCTTTCTTT.

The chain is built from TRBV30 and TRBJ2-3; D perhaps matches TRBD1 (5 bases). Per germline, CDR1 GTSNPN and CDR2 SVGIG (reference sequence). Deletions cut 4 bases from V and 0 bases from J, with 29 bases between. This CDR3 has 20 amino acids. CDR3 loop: CAWKHMGLPRGRLSTDTQYF. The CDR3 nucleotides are TGTGCCTGGAAGCATATGGGGCTTCCGAGAGGACGGCTTAGCACAGATACGCAGTATTTT.

This chain's CDR3 is CASSPNAALDYGYTF. The DNA of the CDR3 is TGTGCCAGCTCACCCAACGCGGCCCTAGACTATGGCTACACCTTC. V gene TRBV18 combines with J gene TRBJ1-2, with no clear D. The CDR3 is 15 amino acids. CDR1 is KGHSH and CDR2 is LQKENI in the germline V gene. V gave up 3 bases and J gave up 3 bases, with 14 bases separating them.

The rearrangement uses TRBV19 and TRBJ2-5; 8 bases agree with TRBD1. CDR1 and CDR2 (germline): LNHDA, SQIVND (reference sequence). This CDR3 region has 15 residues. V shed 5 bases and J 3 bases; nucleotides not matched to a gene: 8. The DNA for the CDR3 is TGTGCCAGTAGTGCCGACAGGGGTGGTAAAGAGACCCAGTACTTC. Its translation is CASSADRGGKETQYF.